This T cell receptor (beta chain) was identified in a study of siplizumab effects on memory and regulatory T cells. Study findings and constraints: Alloreactive sequences traceable to unstimulated CD4+ memory cells were significantly reduced by siplizumab. The alloreactive clones that mapped to unstimulated subsets made up only a minor fraction. Naive T cell populations appeared to exhibit greater diversity than memory cells and appeared to be major alloresponse contributors. With siplizumab, mappable alloreactive CD4+ clones averaged 68.8% Treg-derived, versus around 28% in controls.

This clone was counted once. No antigen is known for it. The protocol was immunoSEQ multiplex PCR, while the TCRdb copy is restricted to in-frame clones and leaves out a portion. Altogether approximately 100,000 clones are present, 75% to 95% being singletons, with the ten largest covering roughly 2.8%. This CDR3 comprises 15 residues. CDR1 and CDR2 from the germline V gene are SGHAT and FQNNGV. V was clipped by 2 bases and J by 3 bases, with 14 bases between them. Sample: CD4+ T cells sorted from blood. The chain carries TRBV11-2 and TRBJ2-7; D may be TRBD1 or TRBD2 (5 bases each). The sequence was collected from a human donor in good health. Some clones in this sample may be carry-over from other donors' samples. The CDR3 here is CASSLMAAGSYEQYF. CDR3 sequence (DNA): TGTGCCAGCAGCTTAATGGCGGCAGGGAGCTACGAGCAGTACTTC.